The clone carrying this TCR beta chain was counted once. Its antigen is unknown. These data belong to a study of cytomegalovirus exposure and HLA in healthy donors. Study-wide findings and caveats: Many donors shared some public TCRs, even though most TCR sequences were rare. Fewer N-insertions (relative to the roughly 670-donor mean) were reportedly seen in an Asian-associated ancestry cluster in a later analysis. A missense DCLRE1C variant was associated with V- and J-gene trimming of TCR beta chains in a later analysis, and an independent cohort replicated the association.

Both 60 Vbeta primers and 13 Jbeta primers went into the PCR. The assay was immunoSEQ multiplex PCR, and TCRdb's table has in-frame clones only and misses some. The sample contains some 180,000 clones, more than 65% of which appear only once. The sequenced material came from PBMCs. This TCR was sampled from a girl aged 2-15 years in good health and CMV-seropositive.

The CDR3 DNA sequence: TGTGCCAGCAGCTTAAATGACAGGGGGCGAAATGAGCAGTTCTTC. Amino acids: CASSLNDRGRNEQFF. The rearrangement uses TRBV7-3 and TRBJ2-1, with 10 nucleotides matching TRBD1. Trimming removed 1 base from V and 7 bases from J; junction bases left unmatched: 4. The CDR3 consists of 15 residues. The germline V gene encodes CDR1 SGHTA and CDR2 FQGTGA.